In this sample, the clone carrying this T cell receptor (beta chain) turned up many times. Its target is not known. CDR3 regions were amplified by Arm-PCR using iRepertoire HTBI primers to build TCR beta libraries. One entry per CDR3 protein results from TCRdb running MiXCR on the multiplex PCR reads. This table holds about 400,000 distinct CDR3 sequences, less than 25% found once. Time point of the sample: persistent/refractory GD, antithyroid drugs over 5 years with positive TRAb. Generation of the TCR library employed RNA extracted from PBMCs. The record originates from a study of regulatory T cells in long-lasting Graves disease. General study findings and limits: Relative to new patients (around 1,000), persistent patients exhibited greater sharing of public clonotypes (about 3,000).

Material: peripheral blood mononuclear cells (PBMCs), obtained when the disease was refractory, from a patient treated with antithyroid drugs. The TCR sequence derives from a female donor with Graves disease.

The chain's CDR3 is CAWNALGQVTEAFF. As DNA, the CDR3 is TGTGCCTGGAACGCCCTGGGGCAAGTGACTGAAGCTTTCTTT. The chain combines TRBV30 with TRBJ1-1, with D perhaps TRBD1 (5 bases). From germline, CDR1 is GTSNPN and CDR2 SVGIG (reference sequence). V was cut by 4 bases and J by 5 bases, with 17 bases left in between. The CDR3 length is 14 residues.